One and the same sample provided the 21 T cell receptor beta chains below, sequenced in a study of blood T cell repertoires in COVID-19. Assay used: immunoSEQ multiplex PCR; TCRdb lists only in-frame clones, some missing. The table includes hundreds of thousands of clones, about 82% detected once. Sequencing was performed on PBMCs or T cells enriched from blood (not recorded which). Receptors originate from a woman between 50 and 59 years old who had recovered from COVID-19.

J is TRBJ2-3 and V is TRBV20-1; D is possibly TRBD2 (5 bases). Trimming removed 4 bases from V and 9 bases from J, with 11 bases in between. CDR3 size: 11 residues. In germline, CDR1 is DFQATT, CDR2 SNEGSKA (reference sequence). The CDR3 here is CSAKEPGTQYF. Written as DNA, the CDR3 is TGCAGTGCTAAGGAGCCGGGGACGCAGTATTTT.

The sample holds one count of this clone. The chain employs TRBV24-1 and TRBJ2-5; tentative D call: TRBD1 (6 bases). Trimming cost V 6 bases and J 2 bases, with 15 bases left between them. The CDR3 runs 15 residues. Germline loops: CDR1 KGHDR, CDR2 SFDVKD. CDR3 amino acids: CATSPGTRPQETQYF. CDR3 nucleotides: TGTGCCACCAGTCCCGGGACAAGGCCACAAGAGACCCAGTACTTC.

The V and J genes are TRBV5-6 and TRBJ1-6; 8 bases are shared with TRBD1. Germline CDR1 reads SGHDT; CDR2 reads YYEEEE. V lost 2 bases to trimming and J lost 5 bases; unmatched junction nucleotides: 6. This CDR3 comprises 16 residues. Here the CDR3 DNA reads TGTGCCAGCAGCTTTCTCGGGACAGGAAATAATTCACCCCTCCACTTT. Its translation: CASSFLGTGNNSPLHF.

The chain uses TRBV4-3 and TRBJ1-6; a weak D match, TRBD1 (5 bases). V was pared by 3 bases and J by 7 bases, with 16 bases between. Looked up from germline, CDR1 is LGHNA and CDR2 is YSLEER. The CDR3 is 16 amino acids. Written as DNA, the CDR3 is TGCGCCAGCAGCCATGGGACGGGACTCTCGAATTCACCCCTCCACTTT. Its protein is CASSHGTGLSNSPLHF.

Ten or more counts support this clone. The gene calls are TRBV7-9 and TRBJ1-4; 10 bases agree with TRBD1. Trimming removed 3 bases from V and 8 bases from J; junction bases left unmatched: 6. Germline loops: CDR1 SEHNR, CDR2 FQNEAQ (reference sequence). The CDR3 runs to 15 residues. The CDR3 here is CASSFRGTGAEKLFF. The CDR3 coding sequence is TGTGCCAGCAGCTTCAGAGGGACAGGGGCCGAAAAACTGTTTTTT.

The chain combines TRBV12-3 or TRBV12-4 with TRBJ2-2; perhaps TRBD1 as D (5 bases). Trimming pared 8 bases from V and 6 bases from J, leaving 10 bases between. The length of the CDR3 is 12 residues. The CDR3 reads CASRDSPGELFF. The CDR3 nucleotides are TGTGCCAGCCGCGACAGTCCCGGGGAGCTGTTTTTT.

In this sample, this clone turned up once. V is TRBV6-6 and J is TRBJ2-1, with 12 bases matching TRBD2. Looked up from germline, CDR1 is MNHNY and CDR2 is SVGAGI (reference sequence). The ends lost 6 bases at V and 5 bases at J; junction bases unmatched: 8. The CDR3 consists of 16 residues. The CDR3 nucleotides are TGTGCCAGCAGACCATCACTAGCGGGGGGAGACAATGAGCAGTTCTTC. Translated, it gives CASRPSLAGGDNEQFF.

The CDR3 nucleotides are TGTGCCAGTAGTATTTATGTACAGGGCGAGCAGTACTTC. Its translation is CASSIYVQGEQYF. J is TRBJ2-7 and V is TRBV19; the D gene is possibly TRBD1 (6 bases). The CDR3 sequence is 13 residues long. CDR1 is LNHDA, CDR2 SQIVND, per germline (reference sequence). Trimming cost V 3 bases and J 6 bases, with 12 bases left between them. The whole variable domain, filled in from reference TRBV19 and TRBJ2-7, reads DGGITQSPKYLFRKEGQNVTLSCEQNLNHDAMYWYRQDPGQGLRLIYYSQIVNDFQKGDIAEGYSVSREKKESFPLTVTSAQKNPTAFYLCASSIYVQGEQYFGPGTRLTVT.

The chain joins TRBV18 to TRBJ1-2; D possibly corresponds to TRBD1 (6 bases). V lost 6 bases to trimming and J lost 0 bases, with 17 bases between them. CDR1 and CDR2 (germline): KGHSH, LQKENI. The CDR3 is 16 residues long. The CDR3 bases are TGTGCCAGCTCCCATGACAGGCCCCCAGCTAACTATGGCTACACCTTC. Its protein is CASSHDRPPANYGYTF.

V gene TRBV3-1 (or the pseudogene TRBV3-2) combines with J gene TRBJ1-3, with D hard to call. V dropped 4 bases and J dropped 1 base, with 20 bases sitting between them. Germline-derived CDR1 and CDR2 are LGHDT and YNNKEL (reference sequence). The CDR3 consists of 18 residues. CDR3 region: CASSPTLADRSSGNTIYF. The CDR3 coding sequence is TGTGCCAGCAGCCCCACACTAGCGGACCGTTCATCTGGAAACACCATATATTTT.

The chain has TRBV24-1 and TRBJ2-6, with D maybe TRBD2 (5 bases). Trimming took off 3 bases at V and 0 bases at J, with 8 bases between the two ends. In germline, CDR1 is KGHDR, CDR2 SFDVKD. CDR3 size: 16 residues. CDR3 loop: CATSDGGSSGANVLTF. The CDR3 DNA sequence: TGTGCCACCAGTGATGGCGGGTCCTCTGGGGCCAACGTCCTGACTTTC.

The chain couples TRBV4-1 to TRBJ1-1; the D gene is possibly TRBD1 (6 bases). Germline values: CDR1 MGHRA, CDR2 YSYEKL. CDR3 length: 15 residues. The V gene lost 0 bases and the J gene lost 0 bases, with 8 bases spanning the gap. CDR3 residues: CASSQDGGLNTEAFF. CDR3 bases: TGCGCCAGCAGCCAAGATGGGGGCCTGAACACTGAAGCTTTCTTT.

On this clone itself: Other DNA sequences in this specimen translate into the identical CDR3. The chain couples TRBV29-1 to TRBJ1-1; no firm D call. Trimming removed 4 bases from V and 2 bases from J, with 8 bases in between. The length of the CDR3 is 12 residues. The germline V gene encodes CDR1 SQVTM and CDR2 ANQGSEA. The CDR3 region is CSVVAGNTEAFF. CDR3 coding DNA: TGCAGCGTTGTCGCAGGTAACACTGAAGCTTTCTTT. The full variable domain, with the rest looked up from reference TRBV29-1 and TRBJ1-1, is SAVISQKPSRDICQRGTSLTIQCQVDSQVTMMFWYRQQPGQSLTLIATANQGSEATYESGFVIDKFPISRPNLTFSTLTVSNMSPEDSSIYLCSVVAGNTEAFFGQGTRLTVV.

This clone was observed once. CDR3 sequence reads: CASSYFDLRGNTIYF. The CDR3 nucleotides are TGTGCCAGCAGTTACTTTGACTTACGCGGAAACACCATATATTTT. The J gene is TRBJ1-3, the V gene TRBV6-6; D not resolved. Per germline, CDR1 MNHNY and CDR2 SVGAGI (reference sequence). The CDR3 totals 15 residues. Trimming left V 1 base short and J 4 bases short, with 11 bases between.

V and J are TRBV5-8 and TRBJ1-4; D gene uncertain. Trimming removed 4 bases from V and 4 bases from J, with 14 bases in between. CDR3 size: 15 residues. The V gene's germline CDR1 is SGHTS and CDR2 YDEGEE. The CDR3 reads CASSPLPFSNEKLFF. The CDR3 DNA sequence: TGTGCCAGCAGCCCTCTTCCGTTCAGTAATGAAAAACTGTTTTTT.

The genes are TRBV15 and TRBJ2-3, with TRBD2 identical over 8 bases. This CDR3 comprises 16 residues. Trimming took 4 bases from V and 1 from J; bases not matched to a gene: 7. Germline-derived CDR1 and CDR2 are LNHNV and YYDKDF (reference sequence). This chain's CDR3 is CATSIAGGGGTDTQYF. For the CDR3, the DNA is TGTGCCACCAGCATCGCGGGGGGCGGTGGCACAGATACGCAGTATTTT.

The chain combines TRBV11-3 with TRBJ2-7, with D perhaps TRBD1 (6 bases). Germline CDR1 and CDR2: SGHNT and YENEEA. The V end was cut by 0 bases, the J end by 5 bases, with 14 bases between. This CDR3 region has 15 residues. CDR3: CASSLDGNRVHEQYF. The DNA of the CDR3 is TGTGCCAGCAGCTTAGATGGGAACAGGGTCCACGAGCAGTACTTC.

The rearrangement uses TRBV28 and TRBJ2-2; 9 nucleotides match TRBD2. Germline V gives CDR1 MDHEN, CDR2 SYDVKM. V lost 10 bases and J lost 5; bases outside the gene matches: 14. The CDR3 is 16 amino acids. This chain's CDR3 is CAISRVGLAGTGELFF. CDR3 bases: TGTGCCATAAGCCGGGTAGGGCTAGCGGGGACCGGGGAGCTGTTTTTT.

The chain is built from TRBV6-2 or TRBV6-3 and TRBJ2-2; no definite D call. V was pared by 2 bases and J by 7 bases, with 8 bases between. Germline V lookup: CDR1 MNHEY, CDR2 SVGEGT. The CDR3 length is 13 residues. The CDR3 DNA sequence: TGTGCCAGCAGTTACGATATTAGCGGGGAGCTGTTTTTT. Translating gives CASSYDISGELFF.

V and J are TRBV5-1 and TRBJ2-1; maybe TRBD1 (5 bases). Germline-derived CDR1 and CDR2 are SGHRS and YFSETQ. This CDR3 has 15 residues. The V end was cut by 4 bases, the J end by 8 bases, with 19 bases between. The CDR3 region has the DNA TGCGCCAGCAGCATTGCAGGGATCAGTTTTCATGAGCAGTTCTTC. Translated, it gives CASSIAGISFHEQFF.

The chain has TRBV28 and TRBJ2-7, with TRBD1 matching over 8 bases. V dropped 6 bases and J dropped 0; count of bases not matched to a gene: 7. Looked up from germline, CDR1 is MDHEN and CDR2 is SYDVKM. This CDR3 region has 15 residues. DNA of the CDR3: TGTGCCAGCAGCCAATGGACAGGGAGCTCCTACGAGCAGTACTTC. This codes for CASSQWTGSSYEQYF.